Sequencing of this T cell receptor beta chain was carried out in a study of shared clonotypes between healthy human individuals. The run depth of the assay was deep. The method was immunoSEQ multiplex PCR; TCRdb's version includes in-frame clones alone and lacks a portion of them. Counted here are about 510,000 clones, about four fifths occurring once; the ten biggest clones make up 13%. The donors were adults (healthy and HIV-negative) with no recent acute infections or vaccinations. This CDR3 is 13 amino acids long. With V trimmed by 5 bases and J by 5 bases, 5 bases remained unmatched. In germline, CDR1 is MNHEY, CDR2 SVGAGI.

The V and J genes are TRBV6-5 and TRBJ2-5, with 7 bases fitting TRBD2. Material for sequencing was PBMCs. The TCR sequence derives from a woman aged 40 to 50 in good health. Some clones in this sample may be carry-over from other donors' samples. CDR3 region: CASSQGLDETQYF. The CDR3 DNA sequence: TGTGCCAGCAGTCAAGGACTAGACGAGACCCAGTACTTC.